This TCR beta chain originates from a study of T-cell reconstitution after alpha-beta-depleted transplantation in children. General observations from the study: In some patients, recipient T cells and intrathymic progenitors surviving conditioning explained high day-60 diversity. Diversity and T-cell counts at one year after transplant derived mostly from new T cells.

Unique molecular identifiers were incorporated during preparation of the TCRbeta library. TCRdb reprocessed the PCR reads via MiXCR and lists one record per CDR3 protein. Altogether about a million distinct CDR3 sequences are present, around 30% being singletons, with the ten largest covering 28%. The CDR3 has 16 residues. Trimming at V came to 1 base and at J to 2 bases, leaving 8 bases not matched to a gene. Germline CDR1 reads SGHRS; CDR2 reads YFSETQ. This clonotype has more than one count but fewer than ten. Antigen: not known. The chain has TRBV5-1 and TRBJ2-5; the match to TRBD1 covers 7 bases. The clonotype comes from a boy younger than two who had a stem cell transplant for SCID, so the T cells may come from the graft donor. Sequenced here: PBMCs, mostly from graft donor cells, sampled 360 days after TCRalphabeta/CD19-depleted stem cell transplant. As DNA, the CDR3 is TGCGCCAGCAGCTTGCCTACAGGGGAAAGACAAGAGACCCAGTACTTC. Its protein product is CASSLPTGERQETQYF.